This T cell receptor (beta chain) was sequenced during a study of metastatic and nonmetastatic thyroid tumors. General study points: Significantly higher TCR beta diversity was reportedly seen in malignant thyroid tumors than benign nodules, in blood and tumor.

In the authors' methods: For papillary thyroid cancer, a distant-metastasis classifier was constructed from CDR3 differences observed across clinicopathological groups. TCRdb ran MiXCR on the PCR reads. V and J calls and clone size were set by TCRdb, not the authors. The sample has 20,000 to 25,000 clones, 20% to 25% seen once; the top ten hold about 12%. V lost 2 bases and J lost 6, with 11 bases in between. This CDR3 has 13 residues. Each patient went into thyroid surgery without having received any treatment. Remarks on this clone: The antigen remains undetermined.

Sequencing was performed on tumor tissue. The sequence was collected from a female donor with papillary thyroid cancer or a benign thyroid nodule (not recorded which). Some clones in this sample may be carry-over from other donors' samples. The chain joins TRBV12-3 or TRBV12-4 to TRBJ2-7; no definite D call. CDR3 sequence: CASSLNLGSEQYF. The CDR3, as DNA: TGTGCCAGCAGTTTAAACCTCGGATCCGAGCAGTACTTC.